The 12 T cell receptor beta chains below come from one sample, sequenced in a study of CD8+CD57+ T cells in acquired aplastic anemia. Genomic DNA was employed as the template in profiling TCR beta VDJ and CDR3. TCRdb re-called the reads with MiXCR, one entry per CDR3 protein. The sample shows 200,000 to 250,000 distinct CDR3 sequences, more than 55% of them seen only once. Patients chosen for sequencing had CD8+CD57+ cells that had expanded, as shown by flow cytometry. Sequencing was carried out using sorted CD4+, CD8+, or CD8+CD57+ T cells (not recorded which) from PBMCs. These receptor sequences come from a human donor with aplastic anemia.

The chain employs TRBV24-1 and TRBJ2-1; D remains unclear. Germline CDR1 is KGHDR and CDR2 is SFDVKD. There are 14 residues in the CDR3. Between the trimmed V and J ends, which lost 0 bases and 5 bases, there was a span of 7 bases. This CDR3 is CATSDLGVDNEQFF. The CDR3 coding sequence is TGTGCCACCAGTGATTTGGGTGTAGACAATGAGCAGTTCTTC.

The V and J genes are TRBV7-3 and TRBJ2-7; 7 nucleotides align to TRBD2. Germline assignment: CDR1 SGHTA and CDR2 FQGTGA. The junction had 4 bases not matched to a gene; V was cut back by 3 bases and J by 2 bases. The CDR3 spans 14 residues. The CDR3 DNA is TGTGCCAGCAGCTTTGAGCGGGGACCCTACGAGCAGTACTTC. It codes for CASSFERGPYEQYF.

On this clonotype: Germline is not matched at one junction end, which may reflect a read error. The CDR3 DNA sequence: TGCGCCGGCAGCCAGGATCAAGCAGGGCCTGGGGCCAACGTCCTGACTTTC. It is translated as CAGSQDQAGPGANVLTF. The chain couples TRBV4-1 to TRBJ2-6, with D possibly TRBD1 on 5 matching bases. The CDR3 runs to 17 residues. Germline loops: CDR1 MGHRA, CDR2 YSYEKL.

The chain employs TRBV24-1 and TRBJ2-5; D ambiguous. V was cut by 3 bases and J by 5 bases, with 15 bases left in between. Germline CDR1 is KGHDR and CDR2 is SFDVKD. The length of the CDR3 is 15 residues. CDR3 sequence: CATSDPSEYRETQYF. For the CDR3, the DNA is TGTGCCACCAGTGATCCGTCGGAGTATCGGGAGACCCAGTACTTC.

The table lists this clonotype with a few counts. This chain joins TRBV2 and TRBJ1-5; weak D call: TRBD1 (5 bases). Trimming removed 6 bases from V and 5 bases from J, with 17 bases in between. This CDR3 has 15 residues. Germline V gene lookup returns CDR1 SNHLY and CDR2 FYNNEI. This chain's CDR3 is CASRGGEGRYQPQHF. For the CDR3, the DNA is TGTGCCAGCAGGGGGGGTGAGGGGCGTTATCAGCCCCAGCATTTT.

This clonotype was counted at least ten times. In DNA form, the CDR3 reads TGTGCCAGCACCCCAGCACAGGGGCTGAACACTGAAGCTTTCTTT. This translates into CASTPAQGLNTEAFF. The chain uses TRBV2 and TRBJ1-1; 7 bases line up with TRBD1. The CDR3 totals 15 residues. The V gene's germline CDR1 is SNHLY and CDR2 FYNNEI. V shed 7 bases, J shed 0 bases, and the junction held 8 bases outside the gene matches. The whole variable domain, filled in from reference TRBV2 and TRBJ1-1, reads EPEVTQTPSHQVTQMGQEVILRCVPISNHLYFYWYRQILGQKVEFLVSFYNNEISEKSEIFDDQFSVERPDGSNFTLKIRSTKLEDSAMYFCASTPAQGLNTEAFFGQGTRLTVV.

The CDR3 loop is CASSLYGSSGDTQYF. The CDR3 DNA reads as TGTGCCAGCAGCTTATACGGGAGCTCGGGCGATACGCAGTATTTT. The chain employs TRBV7-3 and TRBJ2-3, with a possible D match to TRBD2 (6 bases). From germline, CDR1 is SGHTA and CDR2 FQGTGA. V was clipped by 2 bases and J by 6 bases, with 15 bases between them. This CDR3 comprises 15 residues.

CDR3 sequence reads: CASSLDTDFAETQYF. As DNA, the CDR3 is TGTGCCAGCAGCTTGGACACCGACTTTGCAGAGACCCAGTACTTC. The chain joins TRBV7-8 to TRBJ2-5, with D perhaps TRBD1 (5 bases). Germline V gives CDR1 SGHVS, CDR2 FQNEAQ. The CDR3 is made up of 15 amino acids. Trimming cost V 3 bases and J 4 bases, with 15 bases left between them.

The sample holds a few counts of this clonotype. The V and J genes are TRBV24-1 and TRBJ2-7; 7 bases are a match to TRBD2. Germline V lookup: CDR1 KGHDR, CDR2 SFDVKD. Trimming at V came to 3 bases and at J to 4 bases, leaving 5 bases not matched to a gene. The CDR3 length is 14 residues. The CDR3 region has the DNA TGTGCCACCAGTGATCTAACTAGCGAGTACGAGCAGTACTTC. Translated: CATSDLTSEYEQYF.

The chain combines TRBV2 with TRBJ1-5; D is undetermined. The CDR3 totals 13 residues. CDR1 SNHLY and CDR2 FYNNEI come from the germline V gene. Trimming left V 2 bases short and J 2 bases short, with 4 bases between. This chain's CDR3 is CASSEIGNQPQHF. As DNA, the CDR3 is TGTGCCAGCAGTGAAATCGGCAATCAGCCCCAGCATTTT.

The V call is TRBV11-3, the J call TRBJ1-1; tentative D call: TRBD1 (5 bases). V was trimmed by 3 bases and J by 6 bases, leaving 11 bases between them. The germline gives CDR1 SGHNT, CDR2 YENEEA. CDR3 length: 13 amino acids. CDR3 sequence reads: CASSFGGGAEAFF. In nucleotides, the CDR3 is TGTGCCAGCAGCTTTGGGGGAGGAGCTGAAGCTTTCTTT.

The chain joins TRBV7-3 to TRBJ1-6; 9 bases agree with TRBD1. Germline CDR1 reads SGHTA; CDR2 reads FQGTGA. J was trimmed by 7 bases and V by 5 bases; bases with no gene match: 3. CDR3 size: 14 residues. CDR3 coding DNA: TGTGCCAGCAGCCAGGGGACAGGGAATTCACCCCTCCACTTT. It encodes CASSQGTGNSPLHF.